These 7 T cell receptor beta chains were sequenced from one sample in a study of shared clonotypes between healthy human individuals. Sequencing was performed with immunoSEQ multiplex PCR; in TCRdb, only in-frame clones are kept and a portion is missing. The sample holds some 1.4 million clones; roughly 95% are singletons and the top ten take roughly 1.1%. Sequencing was carried out using naive CD4+ T cells sorted from blood. Subset here: CD45RA+ positively selected. The receptor source for this set is a young man in good health.

The V gene is TRBV5-1, the J gene TRBJ1-1; no firm D call. The CDR3 has 14 amino acids. The germline V and J ends were trimmed by 4 bases and 1 base, with 11 bases remaining between them. Germline assignment: CDR1 SGHRS and CDR2 YFSETQ. In nucleotides, the CDR3 is TGCGCCAGCAGCCCCGAGGCGGGGAACACTGAAGCTTTCTTT. The encoded protein is CASSPEAGNTEAFF. Filled out from reference TRBV5-1 and TRBJ1-1, the complete variable domain reads KAGVTQTPRYLIKTRGQQVTLSCSPISGHRSVSWYQQTPGQGLQFLFEYFSETQRNKGNFPGRFSGRQFSNSRSEMNVSTLELGDSALYLCASSPEAGNTEAFFGQGTRLTVV.

This chain uses TRBV2 with TRBJ2-7; TRBD1 is a possible D gene (6 bases). V lost 1 base, J lost 6 bases, and 22 bases lay in between. The CDR3 consists of 17 residues. Germline CDR1 is SNHLY and CDR2 is FYNNEI. Here the CDR3 DNA reads TGTGCCAGCAGTGAAGGTGGGACAACGAAGACTGGGCCCGAGCAGTACTTC. Amino acids: CASSEGGTTKTGPEQYF.

This chain connects TRBV7-7 to TRBJ2-6; D unresolved. The CDR3 spans 15 residues. V lost 4 bases to trimming and J lost 0 bases, with 7 bases between them. In germline, CDR1 is SSHAT, CDR2 FNYEAQ (reference sequence). The chain's CDR3 is CASSSLSSGANVLTF. The DNA for the CDR3 is TGTGCCAGCAGCTCGCTTAGCTCTGGGGCCAACGTCCTGACTTTC.

Regarding this clone: Other DNA sequences from this sample encode an identical CDR3 as well. The rearrangement links TRBV29-1 to TRBJ1-4; 7 nucleotides line up with TRBD1. The CDR3 is 12 amino acids. Trimming took 5 bases from V and 8 from J; bases not matched to a gene: 5. Germline assignment: CDR1 SQVTM and CDR2 ANQGSEA. CDR3 sequence reads: CSVQGDSEKLFF. In nucleotides, the CDR3 is TGCAGCGTTCAAGGGGACAGCGAAAAACTGTTTTTT.

The genes are TRBV6-5 and TRBJ1-2; a possible D gene is TRBD1 (5 bases). The CDR3 sequence is 15 residues long. V dropped 0 bases and J dropped 0 bases, with 8 bases sitting between them. CDR1 and CDR2 (germline): MNHEY, SVGAGI. The DNA of the CDR3 is TGTGCCAGCAGTTACTCGACAGTAACTAACTATGGCTACACCTTC. This codes for CASSYSTVTNYGYTF.

This chain uses TRBV15 with TRBJ2-1; 7 bases are a match to TRBD2. CDR1 and CDR2 (germline): LNHNV, YYDKDF (reference sequence). J lost 10 bases, V lost 8 bases, and 14 bases had no gene match. The CDR3 is 14 residues long. DNA for the CDR3: TGTGCCACCCGCCCGGCTAGCGGAGGAAAAGAGCAGTTCTTC. Translating gives CATRPASGGKEQFF.

V and J are TRBV7-8 and TRBJ2-5; weak D call: TRBD2 (6 bases). The CDR3 runs to 16 residues. V lost 1 base and J 0 bases, leaving 12 bases between the germline ends. Germline V gene data show CDR1 as SGHVS and CDR2 as FQNEAQ. The CDR3: CASSLVFRGNQETQYF. The CDR3 bases are TGTGCCAGCAGCTTAGTTTTTCGCGGGAACCAAGAGACCCAGTACTTC.